Below are 30 T cell receptor beta chains sequenced from a single sample in a study of cytomegalovirus exposure and HLA in healthy donors. The method was immunoSEQ multiplex PCR; TCRdb's version includes in-frame clones alone and lacks a portion of them. Counted here are about 130,000 clones, 75% to 90% occurring once; the ten biggest clones make up roughly 2%. The sequencing input was PBMCs. These receptor sequences come from a woman aged 18-29 years in good health and CMV-seronegative.

This chain links TRBV30 with TRBJ2-1; D is possibly TRBD2 (5 bases). This CDR3 has 15 amino acids. V was pared by 2 bases and J by 2 bases, with 13 bases between. Germline V lookup: CDR1 GTSNPN, CDR2 SVGIG (reference sequence). CDR3 DNA: TGTGCCTGGAGTCCAGGCGGGTTGACCTACAATGAGCAGTTCTTC. Translated, it gives CAWSPGGLTYNEQFF.

The V gene is TRBV29-1, the J gene TRBJ2-2, with 7 bases identical to TRBD1. From germline, CDR1 is SQVTM and CDR2 ANQGSEA. This CDR3 has 13 residues. V lost 2 bases and J lost 5; bases outside the gene matches: 2. CDR3 nucleotide sequence: TGCAGCGTTGAAACAGGGGAGACCGGGGAGCTGTTTTTT. Residues: CSVETGETGELFF.

This clone was observed a few times. Other DNA sequences in this sample translate to the same CDR3. V usage is TRBV5-1 and J usage is TRBJ2-5, with unresolved D. Germline values: CDR1 SGHRS, CDR2 YFSETQ. V lost 0 bases and J 4 bases, leaving 4 bases between the germline ends. The CDR3 consists of 12 residues. The CDR3 here is CASSLAGETQYF. In DNA form, the CDR3 reads TGCGCCAGCAGCTTGGCCGGAGAGACCCAGTACTTC.

V gene TRBV5-1 combines with J gene TRBJ2-1, with 9 bases aligning to TRBD2. This CDR3 is built from 15 residues. With V trimmed by 4 bases and J by 5 bases, 7 bases remained unmatched. Germline-derived CDR1 and CDR2 are SGHRS and YFSETQ. This chain's CDR3 is CASSGWREGNNEQFF. CDR3 nucleotide sequence: TGCGCCAGCAGCGGGTGGCGGGAGGGGAACAATGAGCAGTTCTTC.

The chain recombines TRBV19 with TRBJ1-4, with 8 bases aligning to TRBD1. Germline V gene data show CDR1 as LNHDA and CDR2 as SQIVND (reference sequence). After removal of 4 bases from V and 6 bases from J, the junction contained 13 bases not matched to a gene. The CDR3 totals 17 residues. DNA of the CDR3: TGTGCCAGTAGTACCGCCTGGACAGGGTGGACGGATGAAAAACTGTTTTTT. Protein product: CASSTAWTGWTDEKLFF.

This clone was counted a single time. This chain connects TRBV19 to TRBJ2-7; 10 nucleotides match TRBD2. The germline CDR1 and CDR2 sequences are LNHDA and SQIVND (reference sequence). The V and J ends lost 4 bases and 0 bases, in that order; junction bases with no gene match: 6. The CDR3 is made up of 16 amino acids. The CDR3 loop is CASSKTTSGPSYEQYF. The CDR3 nucleotides are TGTGCCAGTAGTAAAACGACTAGCGGGCCCTCCTACGAGCAGTACTTC.

The V gene is TRBV13, the J gene TRBJ1-1; TRBD1 aligns across 7 bases. The CDR3 consists of 17 residues. Trimming took 5 bases from V and 3 from J; bases not matched to a gene: 15. Looked up from germline, CDR1 is PRHDT and CDR2 is FYEKMQ (reference sequence). This chain's CDR3 is CASSQTGRLGRDTEAFF. For the CDR3, the DNA is TGTGCCAGCAGCCAGACAGGGAGGTTGGGTCGGGACACTGAAGCTTTCTTT.

The J gene is TRBJ2-7, the V gene TRBV7-9; 12 bases line up with TRBD2. The CDR3 covers 17 residues. Trimming took 4 bases from V and 2 from J; bases not matched to a gene: 9. Germline V gene lookup returns CDR1 SEHNR and CDR2 FQNEAQ (reference sequence). The CDR3 bases are TGTGCCAGCAGCTCCGGACTAGCGGGGACCCTAACCTACGAGCAGTACTTC. This translates into CASSSGLAGTLTYEQYF.

V is TRBV27 and J is TRBJ1-1; D might be TRBD1 (5 bases). Germline CDR1 is MNHEY and CDR2 is SMNVEV (reference sequence). Trimming cost V 5 bases and J 3 bases, with 10 bases left between them. The CDR3 is made up of 13 amino acids. CDR3: CASSIDSYTEAFF. For the CDR3, the DNA is TGTGCCAGCAGTATCGACAGCTACACTGAAGCTTTCTTT.

This clone appeared once. The V call is TRBV9, the J call TRBJ2-5; 8 bases agree with TRBD2. Germline lookup yields CDR1 SGDLS and CDR2 YYNGEE. After removal of 0 bases from V and 5 bases from J, the junction contained 12 bases not matched to a gene. The CDR3 runs to 17 residues. The CDR3 DNA reads TGTGCCAGCAGCGTAGGAGCGGGCGGGAGGTTCCGTGAGACCCAGTACTTC. This translates into CASSVGAGGRFRETQYF.

This rearrangement joins TRBV4-1 to TRBJ2-5, with TRBD2 matching 9 bases. The CDR3 runs 16 residues. Trimming removed 2 bases from V and 3 bases from J; junction bases left unmatched: 7. CDR1 is MGHRA, CDR2 YSYEKL, per germline. The CDR3, as DNA: TGCGCCAGCAGCCAATCAGTAGCGGGAGTCAAAGAGACCCAGTACTTC. Protein product: CASSQSVAGVKETQYF.

The V gene is TRBV28, the J gene TRBJ1-2; TRBD1 matches at 7 bases. The germline V gene has CDR1 MDHEN and CDR2 SYDVKM. V lost 3 bases to trimming and J lost 3 bases; unmatched junction nucleotides: 7. The CDR3 spans 15 residues. DNA for the CDR3: TGTGCCAGCAGTTTCGACAGGGAGGCTTACTATGGCTACACCTTC. Its translation is CASSFDREAYYGYTF.

The genes are TRBV30 and TRBJ1-5; D ambiguous. V dropped 1 base and J dropped 2 bases, with 9 bases sitting between them. Germline CDR1 is GTSNPN and CDR2 is SVGIG (reference sequence). This CDR3 comprises 14 residues. The CDR3 region has the DNA TGTGCCTGGAGTGGCGGGATGGGCAATCAGCCCCAGCATTTT. This sequence encodes CAWSGGMGNQPQHF.

The gene calls are TRBV18 and TRBJ1-2; 7 positions agree with TRBD1. V was clipped by 5 bases and J by 8 bases; unmatched bases: 8. The CDR3 length is 13 residues. CDR1 is KGHSH, CDR2 LQKENI, per germline. The CDR3 sequence: CASSTGHRGGYTF. The CDR3 DNA reads as TGTGCCAGCTCAACCGGCCACAGGGGCGGCTACACCTTC.

This clone is medium-sized (0.01 to 0.1%) in the sample. The sample holds other DNA sequences that translate to the same CDR3. V and J are TRBV6-4 and TRBJ2-1; 9 bases map to TRBD2. This CDR3 is built from 15 residues. Germline lookup yields CDR1 MRHNA and CDR2 SNTAGT. V lost 0 bases and J lost 4; bases outside the gene matches: 1. The CDR3 sequence is CASSDSSGSYNEQFF. CDR3 coding DNA: TGTGCCAGCAGTGACTCTAGCGGGAGTTACAATGAGCAGTTCTTC.

The chain employs TRBV13 and TRBJ2-7, with D possibly TRBD2 on 5 matching bases. The CDR3 totals 14 residues. The ends were cut back, 2 bases at V and 0 bases at J, with 8 bases in the middle. Germline-derived CDR1 and CDR2 are PRHDT and FYEKMQ (reference sequence). The CDR3 region is CASSLMLASYEQYF. The DNA of the CDR3 is TGTGCCAGCAGCTTAATGCTAGCCTCCTACGAGCAGTACTTC.

The J gene is TRBJ1-2, the V gene TRBV9, with D possibly TRBD1 on 6 matching bases. Germline assignment: CDR1 SGDLS and CDR2 YYNGEE. The CDR3 spans 17 residues. Trimming took off 3 bases at V and 2 bases at J, with 20 bases between the two ends. The CDR3 nucleotides are TGTGCCAGCAGCGCCGACCCTGGGGGGGGCAGGAACTATGGCTACACCTTC. Encoded protein: CASSADPGGGRNYGYTF. The variable domain in full, completed from reference TRBV9 and TRBJ1-2, reads DSGVTQTPKHLITATGQRVTLRCSPRSGDLSVYWYQQSLDQGLQFLIQYYNGEERAKGNILERFSAQQFPDLHSELNLSSLELGDSALYFCASSADPGGGRNYGYTFGSGTRLTVV.

The V gene is TRBV9, the J gene TRBJ2-1, with D tentatively TRBD1 (6 bases). Germline assignment: CDR1 SGDLS and CDR2 YYNGEE. The CDR3 totals 15 residues. Trimming pared 4 bases from V and 0 bases from J, leaving 11 bases between. CDR3 nucleotides: TGTGCCAGCAGCACAGGGCAGAGCTCCTACAATGAGCAGTTCTTC. Translated: CASSTGQSSYNEQFF.

The chain has TRBV6-5 and TRBJ2-7; possibly TRBD2 for D (5 bases). V was trimmed by 6 bases and J by 4 bases, leaving 16 bases between them. The CDR3 length is 14 residues. Germline V gene sequence: CDR1 MNHEY, CDR2 SVGAGI. In DNA, the CDR3 is TGTGCCAGCAGCCGCCTTGGGAGTTTATACGAGCAGTACTTC. The encoded protein is CASSRLGSLYEQYF.

The chain has TRBV28 and TRBJ1-5; TRBD1 might be the D (5 bases). Germline CDR1 MDHEN, CDR2 SYDVKM. The germline V and J ends were trimmed by 4 bases and 2 bases, with 15 bases remaining between them. This CDR3 comprises 16 residues. CDR3 region: CASSSARRGGNQPQHF. The DNA of the CDR3 is TGTGCCAGCAGTTCCGCCCGGAGGGGCGGCAATCAGCCCCAGCATTTT.

V usage is TRBV25-1 and J usage is TRBJ2-5; a weak D match, TRBD1 (5 bases). The V and J ends lost 1 base and 5 bases respectively, with 14 bases between them. The germline V gene encodes CDR1 MGHDK and CDR2 SYGVNS. The CDR3 loop spans 15 amino acids. The CDR3 coding sequence is TGTGCCAGCAGTGAATCGCGCCAGGGTTGGGAGACCCAGTACTTC. The encoded protein is CASSESRQGWETQYF.

This chain connects TRBV28 to TRBJ1-5; 7 positions agree with TRBD1. This CDR3 region has 13 residues. The V segment lost 3 bases and the J segment 9 bases; nucleotides outside the gene matches: 5. Germline-derived CDR1 and CDR2 are MDHEN and SYDVKM. CDR3 loop: CASSFDRVGPQHF. The CDR3 region has the DNA TGTGCCAGCAGTTTCGACAGGGTTGGGCCCCAGCATTTT.

CDR3 region: CAWSRTSAYTGELFF. Here the CDR3 DNA reads TGTGCCTGGAGCCGGACTAGCGCGTATACCGGGGAGCTGTTTTTT. The V and J genes are TRBV30 and TRBJ2-2; TRBD2 matches at 9 bases. V gave up 3 bases and J gave up 5 bases; unmatched junction bases: 7. Germline lookup yields CDR1 GTSNPN and CDR2 SVGIG (reference sequence). The CDR3 has 15 residues. The full variable domain, in which reference TRBV30 and TRBJ2-2 provide the parts outside the CDR3, is SQTIHQWPATLVQPVGSPLSLECTVEGTSNPNLYWYRQAAGRGLQLLFYSVGIGQISSEVPQNLSASRPQDRQFILSSKKLLLSDSGFYLCAWSRTSAYTGELFFGEGSRLTVL.

The genes are TRBV18 and TRBJ1-4, with D possibly matching TRBD1 (5 bases). V lost 3 bases to trimming and J lost 10 bases, with 21 bases between them. The CDR3 is 16 amino acids. Germline V gene sequence: CDR1 KGHSH, CDR2 LQKENI. The CDR3 region has the DNA TGTGCCAGCTCACCCTCACAGACACGTTCGGGGGGAAAACTGTTTTTT. This encodes CASSPSQTRSGGKLFF. The entire variable domain, with the rest obtained from reference TRBV18 and TRBJ1-4, is as follows: NAGVMQNPRHLVRRRGQEARLRCSPMKGHSHVYWYRQLPEEGLKFMVYLQKENIIDESGMPKERFSAEFPKEGPSILRIQQVVRGDSAAYFCASSPSQTRSGGKLFFGSGTQLSVL.

The CDR3 DNA follows: TGTGCCAGCAGTTACGGCCTTTACAATGAGCAGTTCTTC. It specifies CASSYGLYNEQFF. This chain uses TRBV6-5 with TRBJ2-1, with D unresolved. Trimming left V 2 bases short and J 4 bases short, with 6 bases between. The CDR3 has 13 amino acids. Germline lookup yields CDR1 MNHEY and CDR2 SVGAGI.

This clone was observed a few times. The gene calls are TRBV19 and TRBJ2-7, with 8 bases fitting TRBD1. There are 15 residues in the CDR3. With 0 bases clipped from V and 3 bases from J, the junction kept 4 bases outside the gene matches. The germline V gene has CDR1 LNHDA and CDR2 SQIVND (reference sequence). The CDR3 is CASSIDRGPLYEQYF. The CDR3 nucleotides read TGTGCCAGTAGTATAGACAGGGGGCCCCTCTACGAGCAGTACTTC.

V usage is TRBV1 and J usage is TRBJ2-6; the table's D call TRBD2 went unverified against the DNA. TRBV1 is a listed pseudogene. The CDR3 runs 17 residues. The CDR3 protein is CTSSQFGPSSGANVLTF. CDR3 sequence (DNA): TGCACCAGCAGCCAGTTCGGCCCTAGCTCTGGGGCCAACGTCCTGACTTTC.

This sequence joins TRBV6-5 and TRBJ1-1; TRBD1 aligns across 8 bases. The V gene end was trimmed by 6 bases and the J gene end by 3 bases; junction bases not matched to a gene: 3. The CDR3 sequence is 13 residues long. CDR1 and CDR2 from the germline V gene are MNHEY and SVGAGI. The CDR3 DNA reads as TGTGCCAGCAGACCGGACAGGGACACTGAAGCTTTCTTT. Its translation is CASRPDRDTEAFF.

This chain joins TRBV9 and TRBJ1-3, with D tentatively TRBD1 (5 bases). Trimming removed 0 bases from V and 0 bases from J, with 13 bases in between. The germline V gene has CDR1 SGDLS and CDR2 YYNGEE. The CDR3 contains 17 residues. As DNA, the CDR3 is TGTGCCAGCAGCGTAGACATGTGGGGCGTCTCTGGAAACACCATATATTTT. Translated: CASSVDMWGVSGNTIYF.

The V gene is TRBV19, the J gene TRBJ1-1; 9 positions agree with TRBD1. The junction had 7 bases not matched to a gene; V was cut back by 5 bases and J by 6 bases. Germline CDR1 is LNHDA and CDR2 is SQIVND (reference sequence). The CDR3 spans 14 residues. CDR3 nucleotide sequence: TGTGCCAGTAGTGCCGGGACAGGGTTGGCTGAAGCTTTCTTT. Translation: CASSAGTGLAEAFF.